The T cell receptor beta chain described here comes from a study of blood T cell repertoires in COVID-19. Between the trimmed V and J ends, which lost 4 bases and 7 bases, there was a span of 14 bases. The CDR3 totals 14 residues. From germline, CDR1 is SNHLY and CDR2 FYNNEI. Repertoires were generated with immunoSEQ multiplex PCR, while TCRdb's copy carries only in-frame clones and drops some. The table records more than 85,000 clones, under 90% of them present only once. The rearrangement uses TRBV2 and TRBJ1-5, with TRBD1 as a possible D gene (6 bases). The sequencing sample was made of peripheral blood. The TCR originated in a man older than 75 with acute or convalescent COVID-19. The DNA for the CDR3 is TGTGCCAGCAGTGGGGGGACAATTGGCCAGCCCCAGCATTTT. Its protein is CASSGGTIGQPQHF.